This entry describes one TCR beta chain. Its antigen is not identified. This entry is derived from a study of cytomegalovirus exposure and HLA in healthy donors. General study points: V- and J-gene trimming of TCR beta was linked (in a later analysis) to a missense DCLRE1C variant. Confirmation in vitro established that a few CMV-associated chains were specific for CMV antigens. Earlier results showed most TCR beta V segments being productive about 87% or about 30% of the time.

This PCR relied on a set of 60 Vbeta primers and 13 Jbeta primers. Method: immunoSEQ multiplex PCR; TCRdb's copy keeps in-frame clones and lacks some. Of about 160,000 clones in the sample, about four fifths are singletons; the top ten hold around 1.5%. Germline lookup yields CDR1 LGHNA and CDR2 YSLEER. The CDR3 covers 14 residues. V shed 4 bases and J shed 7 bases, with 15 bases lying between them. All donors participated as healthy donors of bone marrow. This chain joins TRBV4-3 and TRBJ2-3, with D possibly matching TRBD2 (5 bases). Input material: PBMCs. The sequence was obtained from a male donor in good health and CMV-seronegative. CDR3 in DNA: TGCGCCAGCAGCCCAGAGGAGAGCGGTAATACGCAGTATTTT. This codes for CASSPEESGNTQYF.